A selection of T cell receptor beta chains follows, all from one sample in a study of regulatory T cells in long-lasting Graves disease. TCRdb ran MiXCR on the multiplex PCR reads and lists one entry per CDR3 protein. Of 450,000 to 600,000 distinct CDR3 sequences listed, roughly 15% are singletons. These data were also filed under a second study, of T cells in Graves' hyperthyroidism and ophthalmopathy.

Material: peripheral blood mononuclear cells (PBMCs), obtained at new diagnosis, from a patient treated with antithyroid drugs. These receptors originate from a middle-aged man with Graves disease. Both conserved end residues are part of each CDR3. The order of the fields is J gene, V gene, clone size, CDR3 protein. Not every row has a clone size; where given, it reads once, few, many or a size class.

TRBJ2-7 | TRBV19 | - | CASSRSVGYEQYF
TRBJ1-5 | TRBV11-3 | - | CASSFKTGGNQPQHF
TRBJ2-2 | TRBV12-3/TRBV12-4 | - | CASSPTGLAGAGELFF
TRBJ2-1 | TRBV3-1 | many | CASSPGGGVYNEQFF
TRBJ2-4 | TRBV20-1 | many | CSARHQGPKNIQYF
TRBJ2-2 | TRBV2 | many | CASSENSRMSTGELFF
TRBJ2-4 | TRBV6-2/TRBV6-3 | many | CATYRTGGNIQYF
TRBJ2-2 | TRBV28 | many | CATRVRREVTGELFF
TRBJ2-1 | TRBV7-8 | many | CASSLGLATDEQFF
TRBJ1-2 | TRBV7-2 | many | CASSFLPGAGYTF
TRBJ2-2 | TRBV24-1 | - | CATSDPQRRTGELFF